These 21 T cell receptor beta chains were all obtained from the same sample, sequenced in a study of T cell responses to AZD1222 COVID-19 vaccine. Measured with immunoSEQ multiplex PCR; TCRdb has only the in-frame clones, and not every one. The table has approximately 92,000 clones, just over 90% seen once; the top ten hold about 20%. Sequencing was performed on peripheral blood, taken on day 0 of AZD1222 vaccination. These receptors originate from an adult in good health.

The rearrangement uses TRBV13 and TRBJ1-1; 7 nucleotides agree with TRBD1. After removal of 6 bases from V and 3 bases from J, the junction contained 4 bases not matched to a gene. Germline CDR1 and CDR2: PRHDT and FYEKMQ (reference sequence). This CDR3 has 13 amino acids. CDR3: CASRTTGDTEAFF. The CDR3 bases are TGTGCCAGCAGGACAACAGGGGACACTGAAGCTTTCTTT.

V usage is TRBV7-2 and J usage is TRBJ2-5; D perhaps matches TRBD2 (6 bases). The CDR3 loop spans 13 amino acids. The germline V gene has CDR1 SGHTA and CDR2 FQGNSA. V was shortened by 5 bases and J by 5 bases, with 12 bases between the two germline ends. CDR3 in amino acids: CASSLGTAETQYF. CDR3 coding DNA: TGTGCCAGCAGCCTCGGGACTGCGGAGACCCAGTACTTC.

This sequence joins TRBV28 and TRBJ2-5; 9 positions match TRBD1. With V trimmed by 7 bases and J by 5 bases, 8 bases remained unmatched. CDR1 is MDHEN, CDR2 SYDVKM, per germline. This CDR3 has 14 residues. CDR3 in amino acids: CASTRTGADETQYF. The CDR3 DNA reads TGTGCCAGCACCCGGACAGGGGCAGATGAGACCCAGTACTTC.

V and J are TRBV4-1 and TRBJ2-5; 10 positions agree with TRBD2. Germline V gene data show CDR1 as MGHRA and CDR2 as YSYEKL. The CDR3 is made up of 15 amino acids. Losses at the gene ends were 4 bases for V and 8 bases for J; bases not matched to a gene: 10. CDR3 nucleotides: TGCGCCAGCAGCCTCCTTGCTACTAGCGGGACCACCCAGTACTTC. It codes for CASSLLATSGTTQYF.

This clone was counted only a few times. V usage is TRBV5-4 and J usage is TRBJ1-1; D not certain. Germline V gene sequence: CDR1 SGHNT, CDR2 YYREEE (reference sequence). This CDR3 contains 13 residues. Trimming removed 0 bases at V and 7 bases at J, with 10 bases between. The CDR3 is CASSLGTPYEAFF. The DNA for the CDR3 is TGTGCCAGCAGCTTGGGCACACCATATGAAGCTTTCTTT.

The V gene is TRBV24-1, the J gene TRBJ2-1; 7 bases match TRBD1. V trimming: 4 bases; J trimming: 0 bases; junction bases outside the gene matches: 2. The CDR3 totals 15 residues. CDR1 and CDR2 (germline): KGHDR, SFDVKD. The CDR3 coding sequence is TGTGCCACCAGTGAGAGGGACAGCTCCTACAATGAGCAGTTCTTC. It encodes CATSERDSSYNEQFF.

The chain recombines TRBV29-1 with TRBJ1-4; D is undetermined. The CDR3 has 12 amino acids. Germline V gene sequence: CDR1 SQVTM, CDR2 ANQGSEA. DNA for the CDR3: TGCAGTTCGAGAACAACTAATGAAAAACTGTTTTTT. Its protein product is CSSRTTNEKLFF.

This chain uses TRBV3-1 (or the pseudogene TRBV3-2) with TRBJ1-2; D not certain. Trimming left V 4 bases short and J 4 bases short, with 7 bases between. The length of the CDR3 is 12 residues. Germline V gives CDR1 LGHDT, CDR2 YNNKEL (reference sequence). The CDR3 here is CASSRPPYGYTF. In nucleotides, the CDR3 is TGTGCCAGCAGCCGCCCGCCCTATGGCTACACCTTC.

Only one count was recorded for this clone. V gene TRBV2 combines with J gene TRBJ1-3; 7 nucleotides match TRBD1. The trim removed 7 bases at V and 4 bases at J, leaving 13 bases unmatched. Germline V gives CDR1 SNHLY, CDR2 FYNNEI. The CDR3 spans 16 residues. The CDR3 nucleotides read TGTGCCAGCACCCGAGAGGGGGCTACGCGAGGAAACACCATATATTTT. It specifies CASTREGATRGNTIYF.

This clone was observed a single time. CDR3 DNA: TGTGCCAGCAGTTACGGCAGGCAAGAGACCCAGTACTTC. This gives the protein CASSYGRQETQYF. The chain uses TRBV6-2 or TRBV6-3 and TRBJ2-5; D gene unclear. V was cut by 2 bases and J by 2 bases, with 6 bases left in between. The CDR3 has 13 amino acids. Germline V lookup: CDR1 MNHEY, CDR2 SVGEGT.

The gene calls are TRBV19 and TRBJ1-3, with D possibly matching TRBD1 (6 bases). The germline V gene has CDR1 LNHDA and CDR2 SQIVND (reference sequence). Trimming cost V 10 bases and J 2 bases, with 15 bases left between them. The CDR3 length is 14 residues. As DNA, the CDR3 is TGTGCCACCTCGCTACAGGGTCCTGGAAACACCATATATTTT. It yields the protein CATSLQGPGNTIYF. Looking up the rest from reference TRBV19 and TRBJ1-3 gives the full variable domain: DGGITQSPKYLFRKEGQNVTLSCEQNLNHDAMYWYRQDPGQGLRLIYYSQIVNDFQKGDIAEGYSVSREKKESFPLTVTSAQKNPTAFYLCATSLQGPGNTIYFGEGSWLTVV.

The rearrangement uses TRBV7-2 and TRBJ2-5, with TRBD2 matching over 11 bases. Germline assignment: CDR1 SGHTA and CDR2 FQGNSA. The CDR3 sequence is 18 residues long. The trim removed 3 bases at V and 5 bases at J, leaving 14 bases unmatched. CDR3 region: CASSFLAGGVVQGETQYF. CDR3 DNA: TGTGCCAGCAGCTTCCTAGCGGGGGGCGTAGTGCAAGGGGAGACCCAGTACTTC.

The chain carries TRBV5-1 and TRBJ2-6; a possible D gene is TRBD2 (6 bases). Trimming removed 4 bases from V and 0 bases from J, with 11 bases in between. CDR1 is SGHRS, CDR2 YFSETQ, per germline. This CDR3 is 16 amino acids long. The CDR3 nucleotides read TGCGCCAGCAGCACGGGACTGCTCTCTGGGGCCAACGTCCTGACTTTC. Its protein is CASSTGLLSGANVLTF.

The CDR3 sequence: CASSTSGDLNTEAFF. DNA for the CDR3: TGTGCCAGCAGCACCTCAGGGGATTTGAACACTGAAGCTTTCTTT. The chain uses TRBV5-8 and TRBJ1-1, with D possibly matching TRBD1 (6 bases). Germline lookup yields CDR1 SGHTS and CDR2 YDEGEE. The CDR3 is 15 amino acids. V lost 4 bases and J lost 0, with 13 bases in between.

The chain combines TRBV13 with TRBJ2-7, with 10 nucleotides matching TRBD1. Germline V lookup: CDR1 PRHDT, CDR2 FYEKMQ (reference sequence). The length of the CDR3 is 16 residues. V shed 4 bases, J shed 7 bases, and the junction held 13 bases outside the gene matches. Written as DNA, the CDR3 is TGTGCCAGCAGCTCGGGACAGGGGACCCCCTCTAGGGAGCAGTACTTC. It codes for CASSSGQGTPSREQYF.

The J gene is TRBJ1-2, the V gene TRBV3-1 (or the pseudogene TRBV3-2); D possibly corresponds to TRBD1 (6 bases). The CDR3 loop spans 13 amino acids. Germline values: CDR1 LGHDT, CDR2 YNNKEL (reference sequence). V was pared by 4 bases and J by 8 bases, with 14 bases between. The CDR3 is CASSLQQGPGYTF. CDR3 DNA: TGTGCCAGCAGCCTTCAACAGGGTCCAGGCTACACCTTC.

This chain links TRBV18 with TRBJ1-2, with 8 bases lining up with TRBD1. CDR1 KGHSH and CDR2 LQKENI come from the germline V gene. The length of the CDR3 is 14 residues. V gave up 2 bases and J gave up 5 bases; unmatched junction bases: 4. CDR3 coding DNA: TGTGCCAGCTCACCAAGGGGACAGGCTTATGGCTACACCTTC. It codes for CASSPRGQAYGYTF.

This chain uses TRBV4-1 with TRBJ1-5; 10 bases map to TRBD1. The J segment lost 1 base and the V segment lost 1 base, leaving 10 bases of the junction unmatched. The CDR3 sequence is 19 residues long. The germline V gene encodes CDR1 MGHRA and CDR2 YSYEKL. The CDR3 bases are TGCGCCAGCAGCCAAGTCGAGACAGGGGGCCATCGAAGCAATCAGCCCCAGCATTTT. This gives the protein CASSQVETGGHRSNQPQHF.

The chain is built from TRBV9 and TRBJ2-7; 7 bases fit TRBD2. The V and J ends lost 0 bases and 1 base, in that order; junction bases with no gene match: 4. CDR3 length: 15 residues. Germline V CDR1 and CDR2: SGDLS, YYNGEE. CDR3 DNA sequence: TGTGCCAGCAGCGTAGAGGATAGCGGGTCCTACGAGCAGTACTTC. Protein sequence: CASSVEDSGSYEQYF.

The chain links TRBV7-9 to TRBJ1-5; D is unclear. The CDR3 has 13 residues. Germline V gives CDR1 SEHNR, CDR2 FQNEAQ (reference sequence). Trimming removed 3 bases from V and 5 bases from J, with 8 bases in between. The CDR3, as DNA: TGTGCCAGCAGCTTCCGCACAGATCAGCCCCAGCATTTT. Its protein product is CASSFRTDQPQHF.

The chain combines TRBV7-8 with TRBJ1-2; D unresolved. V was pared by 6 bases and J by 4 bases, with 9 bases between. Germline values: CDR1 SGHVS, CDR2 FQNEAQ. CDR3 size: 12 residues. The CDR3 DNA reads TGTGCCAGCAGTGGCCTCGCCTATGGCTACACCTTC. Its translation is CASSGLAYGYTF.